Listed below are T cell receptor beta chains from one sample, sequenced in a study of cytomegalovirus exposure and HLA in healthy donors. Using immunoSEQ multiplex PCR, the repertoire was profiled, and TCRdb retains in-frame clones only, with some absent. The data contain about 130,000 clones, around 81% of them singletons. The sequenced material came from PBMCs. The receptors come from a woman aged 45-65 years in good health and CMV-seronegative. The CDR3 runs from the conserved cysteine through the conserved F or W. Fields, in order: CDR3 DNA, CDR3 protein, clone size, J gene, V gene, D gene. A D gene is named only where the DNA matches it firmly. Only some rows state a clone size, as once, few, many or a class for expanded clones.

CDR3 DNA: TGTGCCAGCAGCCAATACGCAGGGGGTCACACCGGGGAGCTGTTTTTT
CDR3 protein: CASSQYAGGHTGELFF
clone size: -
J gene: TRBJ2-2
V gene: TRBV7-3
D gene: TRBD1

CDR3 DNA: TGTGCCAGCAGTCGACAGGGAAACACTGAAGCTTTCTTT
CDR3 protein: CASSRQGNTEAFF
clone size: -
J gene: TRBJ1-1
V gene: TRBV28
D gene: TRBD1

CDR3 DNA: TGCAGCGGGAGGGTGGAGACCCAGTACTTC
CDR3 protein: CSGRVETQYF
clone size: once
J gene: TRBJ2-5
V gene: TRBV29-1
D gene: -

CDR3 DNA: TGCGCCAGCAGCGACACAGTTGATGGCTACACCTTC
CDR3 protein: CASSDTVDGYTF
clone size: -
J gene: TRBJ1-2
V gene: TRBV5-1
D gene: -

CDR3 DNA: TGTGCCAGCACCGGCTACCTAGACAGGGGGGAGAGCGGGGAGCTGTTTTTT
CDR3 protein: CASTGYLDRGESGELFF
clone size: -
J gene: TRBJ2-2
V gene: TRBV28
D gene: TRBD1

CDR3 DNA: TGCGCCAGCAGCCCTGGCGCCGTAGCGCTCACAGATACGCAGTATTTT
CDR3 protein: CASSPGAVALTDTQYF
clone size: -
J gene: TRBJ2-3
V gene: TRBV5-1
D gene: -

CDR3 DNA: TGTGCCAGCAGGGGCGGGGGTGGGGGCTACGTCTATGGCTACCCCTTC
CDR3 protein: CASRGGGGGYVYGYPF
clone size: -
J gene: TRBJ1-2
V gene: TRBV5-6
D gene: -

CDR3 DNA: TGCGCCAGCAGCTACCCGACTAGTAGGTCAGCAGGGTCCTACAATGAGCAGTTCTTC
CDR3 protein: CASSYPTSRSAGSYNEQFF
clone size: few
J gene: TRBJ2-1
V gene: TRBV5-1
D gene: -

CDR3 DNA: TGTGCCAGCAGCTGGGGACAGACCTTCTCCGAGCAGTACTTC
CDR3 protein: CASSWGQTFSEQYF
clone size: -
J gene: TRBJ2-7
V gene: TRBV5-6
D gene: TRBD1

CDR3 DNA: TGTGCCAGCAGCGTAGCGGGTGGGACAAACTATGGCTACACCTTC
CDR3 protein: CASSVAGGTNYGYTF
clone size: -
J gene: TRBJ1-2
V gene: TRBV9
D gene: -

CDR3 DNA: TGTGCCAGCAGTCTAAACAGGGGGAATCAGCCCCAGCATTTT
CDR3 protein: CASSLNRGNQPQHF
clone size: -
J gene: TRBJ1-5
V gene: TRBV27
D gene: TRBD1

CDR3 DNA: TGTGCCAGCTCACCCCGGACAGGGGTTGTCTACAATGAGCAGTTCTTC
CDR3 protein: CASSPRTGVVYNEQFF
clone size: -
J gene: TRBJ2-1
V gene: TRBV18
D gene: TRBD1

CDR3 DNA: TGTGCCAGCAGTGAAAACTCTAACTATGGCTACACCTTC
CDR3 protein: CASSENSNYGYTF
clone size: -
J gene: TRBJ1-2
V gene: TRBV25-1
D gene: -

CDR3 DNA: TGTGCCAGCAGTACCAGACAGGGTGCCAATCAGCCCCAGCATTTT
CDR3 protein: CASSTRQGANQPQHF
clone size: -
J gene: TRBJ1-5
V gene: TRBV28
D gene: TRBD1

CDR3 DNA: TGTGCCAGCATCTCGGGGGGGAGCACAGATACGCAGTATTTT
CDR3 protein: CASISGGSTDTQYF
clone size: -
J gene: TRBJ2-3
V gene: TRBV7-9
D gene: TRBD2

CDR3 DNA: TGTGCCAGCGGGGCGGGACTAGCGGGATGGGAGACCCAGTACTTC
CDR3 protein: CASGAGLAGWETQYF
clone size: few
J gene: TRBJ2-5
V gene: TRBV27
D gene: TRBD2

CDR3 DNA: TGCGCCAGCAGCTTTCCGGGGAGGGGTGAGCAGTTCTTC
CDR3 protein: CASSFPGRGEQFF
clone size: few
J gene: TRBJ2-1
V gene: TRBV5-1
D gene: TRBD2

CDR3 DNA: TGTGCCAGCAGTTCCAGGAACACAGATACGCAGTATTTT
CDR3 protein: CASSSRNTDTQYF
clone size: -
J gene: TRBJ2-3
V gene: TRBV27
D gene: -